This TCR beta chain was captured in a study of control samples from healthy donors and cancer patients. V lost 4 bases and J 4 bases, leaving 26 bases between the germline ends. The CDR3 extends over 18 amino acids. Germline CDR1 and CDR2: SGHDT and YYEEEE. This clone was observed a single time. TCRdb's copy holds only in-frame clones and misses some; the assay was immunoSEQ multiplex PCR. Here the sample spans more than 70,000 clones, about 94% being singletons. What was sequenced was blood. The receptor's source is a woman between 25 and 40 years old in good health. The rearrangement uses TRBV5-6 and TRBJ1-2; D is possibly TRBD1 (5 bases). CDR3 amino acids: CASSIPPGSGGVVYGYTF. The CDR3 DNA is TGTGCCAGCAGCATCCCACCGGGTTCGGGAGGGGTTGTCTATGGCTACACCTTC.